A single TCR beta chain is shown here with its context. Assay: immunoSEQ multiplex PCR; the TCRdb copy retains only in-frame clones and omits some. The table shows some 2,500,000 clones, with 93% occurring only once. This sample is drawn from a study of shared clonotypes between healthy human individuals. CDR1 is SGDLS, CDR2 YYNGEE, per germline. V shed 4 bases and J shed 1 base, with 14 bases lying between them. CDR3 length equals 15 residues. The sample consisted of naive CD4+ T cells from PBMCs. Subset indicated: CD45RA+ positively selected. The chain links TRBV9 to TRBJ2-5; D possibly corresponds to TRBD2 (6 bases). The source is a man aged 18 to 29 in good health. Some clones in this sample may be carry-over from other donors' samples. The CDR3 nucleotides are TGTGCCAGCAGCCGGCGGGGAGGATCCCAAGAGACCCAGTACTTC. This codes for CASSRRGGSQETQYF.